This T cell receptor beta chain was sequenced for a study of T cell responses to AZD1222 COVID-19 vaccine. Overall study results and limits: AZD1222 recipients seropositive at baseline numbered only 6 or 7.

Remarks on this clone: Its matching antigen is unknown.

The trim removed 7 bases at V and 6 bases at J, leaving 5 bases unmatched. The CDR3 sequence is 13 residues long. The germline gives CDR1 MGHDK, CDR2 SYGVNS. TCRdb keeps only in-frame clones here, not all; method: immunoSEQ multiplex PCR. This sample yields 70,000 to 95,000 clones, of which 80% to 90% are seen a single time; about 2.5% belongs to the top ten. Sequenced here: peripheral blood, sampled 28 days after the second AZD1222 dose. The TCR sequence derives from an adult who received the AZD1222 COVID-19 vaccine. The rearrangement joins TRBV25-1 to TRBJ1-2; 10 bases map to TRBD1. The CDR3 DNA is TGTGCCAGCAAAACCGGGACAGGGGATGGCTACACCTTC. Translating it yields CASKTGTGDGYTF.